What follows are 30 T cell receptor beta chains derived from one specimen sequenced in a study of blood T cell repertoires in COVID-19. Data came from immunoSEQ multiplex PCR; TCRdb stores just in-frame clones and leaves some out. The sample lists some 60,000 clones, around four fifths seen once, with about 32% in the top ten. Input material: peripheral blood. Every receptor here comes from a human donor in a cohort sampled during active COVID-19.

The genes are TRBV3-1 (or the pseudogene TRBV3-2) and TRBJ2-7; D ambiguous. This CDR3 has 12 amino acids. V lost 3 bases and J 0 bases, leaving 3 bases between the germline ends. The germline gives CDR1 LGHDT, CDR2 YNNKEL (reference sequence). CDR3 nucleotides: TGTGCCAGCAGCCAGAGCTCCTACGAGCAGTACTTC. This codes for CASSQSSYEQYF.

This clone occurred once. V gene TRBV30 combines with J gene TRBJ2-5; tentative D call: TRBD2 (6 bases). CDR3 length equals 14 residues. The germline CDR1 and CDR2 sequences are GTSNPN and SVGIG (reference sequence). V lost 4 bases and J 3 bases, leaving 15 bases between the germline ends. CDR3 DNA sequence: TGTGCCTGGATAGACCCCGGGGAGGAAGAGACCCAGTACTTC. The encoded protein is CAWIDPGEEETQYF.

This clone came up a few times. Germline is not matched at one junction end, which may reflect a read error. The rearrangement links TRBV7-7 to TRBJ1-3; TRBD1 matches 8 bases. CDR1 and CDR2 from the germline V gene are SSHAT and FNYEAQ (reference sequence). This CDR3 contains 16 residues. The CDR3 here is CASSPSLTGAGNTIYF. The CDR3 bases are TGTGCTAGCAGCCCCTCCCTGACAGGGGCTGGAAACACCATATATTTT.

The rearrangement uses TRBV7-8 and TRBJ1-5; the match to TRBD1 covers 9 bases. Germline CDR1 and CDR2: SGHVS and FQNEAQ. V trimming: 5 bases; J trimming: 6 bases; junction bases outside the gene matches: 8. The length of the CDR3 is 15 residues. The CDR3 sequence is CASSPEGQGTQPQHF. Here the CDR3 DNA reads TGTGCCAGCAGCCCAGAGGGACAGGGTACTCAGCCCCAGCATTTT.

CDR3 nucleotides: TGTGCCAGCAGTCAACGCCAGGGTTACTACGAGCAGTACTTC. This encodes CASSQRQGYYEQYF. The chain joins TRBV6-2 or TRBV6-3 to TRBJ2-7; TRBD1 might be the D (5 bases). The V end lost 5 bases, the J end lost 3 bases, and 14 bases lay between the germline ends. The CDR3 extends over 14 amino acids. Germline CDR1 reads MNHEY; CDR2 reads SVGEGT.

V gene TRBV14 combines with J gene TRBJ2-7; 10 bases are shared with TRBD1. The CDR3 consists of 15 residues. CDR1 and CDR2 (germline): SGHDN, FVKESK. Trimming removed 3 bases from V and 4 bases from J; junction bases left unmatched: 6. The CDR3 region is CASSHPTGGKYEQYF. Here the CDR3 DNA reads TGTGCCAGCAGCCACCCGACAGGGGGCAAATACGAGCAGTACTTC.

The chain recombines TRBV5-4 with TRBJ1-4; 7 bases align to TRBD1. Germline V CDR1 and CDR2: SGHNT, YYREEE (reference sequence). The CDR3 loop spans 15 amino acids. The J segment lost 5 bases and the V segment lost 4 bases, leaving 8 bases of the junction unmatched. The CDR3 nucleotides are TGTGCCAGCAGCCTGGGGGACAGAATAAATGAAAAACTGTTTTTT. It translates to CASSLGDRINEKLFF.

The chain has TRBV3-1 (or the pseudogene TRBV3-2) and TRBJ2-6, with TRBD1 as a possible D gene (5 bases). V lost 3 bases to trimming and J lost 0 bases, with 21 bases between them. CDR3 size: 20 residues. From germline, CDR1 is LGHDT and CDR2 YNNKEL (reference sequence). CDR3 in DNA: TGTGCCAGCAGCCACCGGATCGGTAGGGGTATTCACTCTGGGGCCAACGTCCTGACTTTC. It encodes CASSHRIGRGIHSGANVLTF.

The chain recombines TRBV28 with TRBJ2-5, with 15 bases that match TRBD2. This CDR3 has 18 amino acids. V was pared by 6 bases and J by 0 bases, with 8 bases of the junction left unmatched. Germline V CDR1 and CDR2: MDHEN, SYDVKM. The CDR3 spells CASSPGLAGGKDQETQYF. CDR3 DNA: TGTGCCAGCAGCCCCGGACTAGCGGGAGGGAAGGACCAAGAGACCCAGTACTTC. The variable domain in full, completed from reference TRBV28 and TRBJ2-5, reads DVKVTQSSRYLVKRTGEKVFLECVQDMDHENMFWYRQDPGLGLRLIYFSYDVKMKEKGDIPEGYSVSREKKERFSLILESASTNQTSMYLCASSPGLAGGKDQETQYFGPGTRLLVL.

The chain carries TRBV2 and TRBJ1-1, with a possible D match to TRBD1 (5 bases). V lost 1 base to trimming and J lost 7 bases, with 10 bases between them. Germline assignment: CDR1 SNHLY and CDR2 FYNNEI. This CDR3 is 13 amino acids long. CDR3: CASSEDRGGEAFF. CDR3 sequence (DNA): TGTGCCAGCAGTGAAGATAGGGGCGGTGAAGCTTTCTTT. The full variable domain, its missing parts supplied by reference TRBV2 and TRBJ1-1, is EPEVTQTPSHQVTQMGQEVILRCVPISNHLYFYWYRQILGQKVEFLVSFYNNEISEKSEIFDDQFSVERPDGSNFTLKIRSTKLEDSAMYFCASSEDRGGEAFFGQGTRLTVV.

The CDR3 spells CASSYNRQPAYGYTF. CDR3 nucleotide sequence: TGTGCCAGCAGTTACAACAGACAGCCCGCCTATGGCTACACCTTC. J is TRBJ1-2 and V is TRBV6-5; tentative D call: TRBD1 (5 bases). This CDR3 comprises 15 residues. CDR1 MNHEY and CDR2 SVGAGI come from the germline V gene. Trimming removed 2 bases at V and 4 bases at J, with 14 bases between.

This rearrangement joins TRBV11-2 to TRBJ2-3, with 11 bases lining up with TRBD2. J lost 6 bases, V lost 8 bases, and 10 bases had no gene match. The CDR3 runs to 15 residues. Germline assignment: CDR1 SGHAT and CDR2 FQNNGV. CDR3 DNA: TGTGCCAGCGCCCCCCTAGCGGGAGGTGCCGATACGCAGTATTTT. It encodes CASAPLAGGADTQYF. Together with reference TRBV11-2 and TRBJ2-3, the CDR3 gives the full variable domain: EAGVAQSPRYKIIEKRQSVAFWCNPISGHATLYWYQQILGQGPKLLIQFQNNGVVDDSQLPKDRFSAERLKGVDSTLKIQPAKLEDSAVYLCASAPLAGGADTQYFGPGTRLTVL.

This chain connects TRBV12-3 or TRBV12-4 to TRBJ2-3; D gene unclear. Deletions cut 6 bases from V and 5 bases from J, with 9 bases between. This CDR3 has 12 residues. The CDR3 here is CASSSSRDTQYF. In DNA form, the CDR3 reads TGTGCCAGCAGCTCCAGTCGAGATACGCAGTATTTT.

This sequence joins TRBV14 and TRBJ2-3, with D uncertain. The germline gives CDR1 SGHDN, CDR2 FVKESK. The germline V and J ends were trimmed by 5 bases and 4 bases, with 13 bases remaining between them. The CDR3 contains 14 residues. This chain's CDR3 is CASSRRLPPDTQYF. The DNA for the CDR3 is TGTGCCAGCAGCAGGCGGCTACCACCAGATACGCAGTATTTT.

This chain uses TRBV15 with TRBJ2-2; possible D gene TRBD2, 5 bases. This CDR3 is 16 amino acids long. CDR1 and CDR2 from the germline V gene are LNHNV and YYDKDF (reference sequence). V lost 0 bases and J lost 2, with 10 bases in between. The CDR3 DNA reads TGTGCCACCAGCAGAGAAGGAGGTCTTAACACCGGGGAGCTGTTTTTT. The encoded protein is CATSREGGLNTGELFF.

V gene TRBV4-3 combines with J gene TRBJ1-2; perhaps TRBD1 as D (5 bases). Germline V lookup: CDR1 LGHNA, CDR2 YSLEER. Trimming took 1 base from V and 4 from J, leaving 13 bases between them. The CDR3 covers 15 residues. CDR3 DNA: TGCGCCAGCAGCCAAGGGCCGGGGGGAGGCTATGGCTACACCTTC. Protein sequence: CASSQGPGGGYGYTF.

This clone was counted a few times. J is TRBJ2-7 and V is TRBV7-9, with D perhaps matching TRBD2 (7 bases). CDR1 SEHNR and CDR2 FQNEAQ come from the germline V gene (reference sequence). Trimming left V 8 bases short and J 4 bases short, with 18 bases between. This CDR3 is 14 amino acids long. In DNA, the CDR3 is TGTGCCAGCGCCCCGGGCGGGGGCAGGTACGAGCAGTACTTC. Amino acids: CASAPGGGRYEQYF.

This clone was observed once. The J gene is TRBJ1-3, the V gene TRBV28; no clear D. Germline values: CDR1 MDHEN, CDR2 SYDVKM. The CDR3 runs to 14 residues. V was cut by 7 bases and J by 4 bases, with 14 bases left in between. In DNA form, the CDR3 reads TGTGCCAGCATCGGAGGGAGCGGCGGAAACACCATATATTTT. This translates into CASIGGSGGNTIYF. The entire variable domain, with the rest obtained from reference TRBV28 and TRBJ1-3, is as follows: DVKVTQSSRYLVKRTGEKVFLECVQDMDHENMFWYRQDPGLGLRLIYFSYDVKMKEKGDIPEGYSVSREKKERFSLILESASTNQTSMYLCASIGGSGGNTIYFGEGSWLTVV.

The CDR3 protein is CASSLEGSRAQYF. The CDR3 nucleotides are TGCGCCAGCAGCTTGGAAGGCAGCCGGGCCCAGTACTTC. V is TRBV5-1 and J is TRBJ2-5; D not resolved. V was trimmed by 0 bases and J by 9 bases, leaving 12 bases between them. Germline assignment: CDR1 SGHRS and CDR2 YFSETQ. The CDR3 is 13 residues long.

The chain uses TRBV3-1 (or the pseudogene TRBV3-2) and TRBJ1-2; TRBD1 might be the D (6 bases). Trimming stripped 4 bases from V and 2 bases from J, with 17 bases between. CDR1 LGHDT and CDR2 YNNKEL come from the germline V gene (reference sequence). CDR3 length: 16 residues. Here the CDR3 DNA reads TGTGCCAGCAGCCCTACTCCCTTTCAGGGGAACTATGGCTACACCTTC. Translated: CASSPTPFQGNYGYTF.

The rearrangement links TRBV6-5 to TRBJ1-2; possibly TRBD1 for D (6 bases). The CDR3 is 15 residues long. The V gene's germline CDR1 is MNHEY and CDR2 SVGAGI. Trimming left V 0 bases short and J 7 bases short, with 15 bases between. CDR3: CASSYSSGVYGGYTF. CDR3 nucleotides: TGTGCCAGCAGTTACTCGTCAGGGGTATATGGTGGCTACACCTTC.

V usage is TRBV5-5 and J usage is TRBJ1-2, with a tentative D call TRBD1 (5 bases). Germline CDR1 and CDR2: SGHKS and YYEKEE (reference sequence). This CDR3 has 12 amino acids. Trimming removed 4 bases from V and 4 bases from J, with 8 bases in between. CDR3 sequence (DNA): TGTGCCAGCAGCGTAGACAGCTATGGCTACACCTTC. As protein: CASSVDSYGYTF.

The V call is TRBV2, the J call TRBJ2-3; 7 bases map to TRBD1. Germline V lookup: CDR1 SNHLY, CDR2 FYNNEI. The trim removed 8 bases at V and 0 bases at J, leaving 2 bases unmatched. CDR3 size: 13 residues. The CDR3 DNA sequence: TGTGCCAGCGGGGGACAGAGCACAGATACGCAGTATTTT. Translated: CASGGQSTDTQYF.

This chain connects TRBV27 to TRBJ1-2; possible D gene TRBD1, 5 bases. Deletions cut 6 bases from V and 2 bases from J, with 13 bases between. The germline V gene has CDR1 MNHEY and CDR2 SMNVEV (reference sequence). This CDR3 is 14 amino acids long. In DNA, the CDR3 is TGTGCCAGCAGGGGAGGACATTCGAACTATGGCTACACCTTC. It yields the protein CASRGGHSNYGYTF.

This clone was seen a single time. The V gene is TRBV15, the J gene TRBJ2-3, with D tentatively TRBD1 (5 bases). The length of the CDR3 is 14 residues. From germline, CDR1 is LNHNV and CDR2 YYDKDF (reference sequence). Trimming took 6 bases from V and 4 from J, leaving 14 bases between them. The CDR3 bases are TGTGCCACCAGGCCCCAGGGTAGGCCAGATACGCAGTATTTT. Its translation: CATRPQGRPDTQYF.

This clone was found once. V is TRBV3-1 (or the pseudogene TRBV3-2) and J is TRBJ2-6; 7 positions match TRBD2. The CDR3 is made up of 18 amino acids. Germline V lookup: CDR1 LGHDT, CDR2 YNNKEL (reference sequence). V gave up 4 bases and J gave up 0 bases; unmatched junction bases: 9. The DNA of the CDR3 is TGTGCCAGCAGCCCCCGGGGAGGGGACCTCTCTGGGGCCAACGTCCTGACTTTC. Protein sequence: CASSPRGGDLSGANVLTF.

The genes are TRBV4-1 and TRBJ1-6; D might be TRBD1 (5 bases). The CDR3 has 17 amino acids. The V end was cut by 2 bases, the J end by 3 bases, with 14 bases between. Germline V gene sequence: CDR1 MGHRA, CDR2 YSYEKL. CDR3: CASSQSVGANYNSPLHF. CDR3 bases: TGCGCCAGCAGCCAAAGTGTAGGGGCGAACTATAATTCACCCCTCCACTTT.

This chain joins TRBV10-3 and TRBJ1-5; D gene unclear. Germline V CDR1 and CDR2: ENHRY, SYGVKD. The CDR3 is made up of 12 amino acids. Between the trimmed V and J ends, which lost 7 bases and 9 bases, there was a span of 13 bases. Here the CDR3 reads CAIKDSKGPQHF. DNA for the CDR3: TGTGCCATCAAGGACTCAAAGGGGCCCCAGCATTTT.

The CDR3 is CASRTSGSYEQYF. CDR3 coding DNA: TGTGCCAGTCGGACTAGCGGGAGCTACGAGCAGTACTTC. The V call is TRBV19, the J call TRBJ2-7; 13 bases agree with TRBD2. Germline V gives CDR1 LNHDA, CDR2 SQIVND (reference sequence). J lost 3 bases, V lost 8 bases, and 1 base had no gene match. The CDR3 is 13 amino acids.

The V call is TRBV7-2, the J call TRBJ1-2, with TRBD1 as a possible D gene (5 bases). V was shortened by 1 base and J by 4 bases, with 19 bases between the two germline ends. CDR1 is SGHTA and CDR2 is FQGNSA in the germline V gene. The CDR3 is 17 residues long. The CDR3 spells CASSLVSGLGTGYGYTF. CDR3 bases: TGTGCCAGCAGCTTAGTCAGTGGGTTGGGGACTGGCTATGGCTACACCTTC. Full variable domain (rest looked up from reference TRBV7-2 and TRBJ1-2): GAGVSQSPSNKVTEKGKDVELRCDPISGHTALYWYRQSLGQGLEFLIYFQGNSAPDKSGLPSDRFSAERTGGSVSTLTIQRTQQEDSAVYLCASSLVSGLGTGYGYTFGSGTRLTVV.